This paragraph reports one T cell receptor (beta chain). This clone's antigen is unknown. No base quality information exists; no much larger clone differs at one position. This record comes from a study of early stage breast cancer tumors (dated by TCRdb to 2017 to 2019). With regard to the full study: Of the 15 or so invasive breast tumors, roughly 13 were found to be estrogen receptor-positive, progesterone receptor-positive and HER2-negative. A total of around 3 million templates, representing about 1.1 million unique clonotypes, were detected across all samples. Of the approximately 12 ER+/PR+/HER2- tumors, eight were classified as invasive ductal carcinomas and four as invasive lobular carcinomas. On average, each sample got about 10-fold read coverage. The paper as a whole reports these results and caveats: Roughly 2.5-fold higher T cell density and higher clonality were observed in tumors than in adjacent normal breast tissue. Repertoires from blood and normal breast were more alike than repertoires from blood and tumor, and in about 85% of the 16 patients, comparing each tissue with blood separated tumor from normal. Enriched TCRB sequences shared across patients were found to be mostly commonly generated sequences that were unlikely to play an important role in the tumor microenvironment. Because the cohort was small, a breakdown by tumor subtype could not be done. Chain pairing and functional markers such as CD4, CD8 and FOXP3 were missed by bulk genomic DNA sequencing of unsorted cells.

Looking up the germline V gene yields CDR1 SGHRS and CDR2 YFSETQ. From its cysteine to its phenylalanine, the CDR3 spans 18 amino acids. Just CDR3 DNA is preserved here, 54 bases in frame from base 1. The V end loses 4 bases and the J end loses 0 bases, and a stretch of 21 bases separates them. Each sample was amplified in two independent genomic DNA replicates, using about 0.47 ug for blood and 1.5 ug for tumor or normal breast. TCRB sequencing of genomic DNA was carried out with the ImmunoSeq Intro kit according to the manufacturer's instructions. For absolute quantification, the roughly 30-cycle multiplex PCR included proprietary primers along with spike-in control sequences. Single-end 150-bp reads were used to sequence an 87-bp fragment covering the CDR3 and the flanking V and J genes. Each lane of an Illumina MiSeq running version 3.0 chemistry carried seven multiplexed samples, with two replicates apiece. The authors processed their data as follows. The vendor's proprietary pipeline processed the raw data and merged both replicates into a single result for each sample. To define clonotypes, the study grouped productive rearrangements that shared the V-gene family, CDR3 amino acid sequence and J-gene segment. To compute clonality, the normalized Shannon entropy (Pielou evenness) of TCRB abundances was subtracted from 1. T cell density was estimated as total templates divided by the number of input cells, with the number of input cells inferred from the DNA input amount. Recon with default parameters was used to estimate total repertoire diversity and clonality. Tumor-enriched clonotypes were defined as having over 0.1% abundance in tumor and at least 32-fold higher abundance than in normal breast. The table was pulled from immuneACCESS by TCRdb, which kept in-frame rearrangements only. Such tables lose some clones; where checked, under half of the loss comes from unresolved V genes, and the rest has no known cause. From that table come the V and J calls and clone size; the DNA was used to work out D and trimming. This sample gives some 3,600 clones in total; around 68% of them show up just once. Of the sample, less than 20% falls within the top ten clones.

Dicing about 17-55 mg of tumor tissue typically gave a DNA yield of more than 3 ug. The study profiled bulk TCR beta-chain repertoires in matched peripheral blood, tumor and adjacent normal breast tissue taken from fewer than 20 patients with early-stage breast cancer. Once resection was done, tumor tissue identified by eye was cut out and put into prechilled RNAlater. Tumor tissue (roughly 18-55 mg) was diced and homogenized in RLTplus buffer with beta-mercaptoethanol and antifoaming agent using a TissueLyser II. The Qiagen AllPrep DNA/RNA Mini kit was used to extract genomic DNA. The TCR was taken from a person aged 40-50 years with breast cancer. This sequence uses TRBV5-1 and TRBJ2-3, with TRBD1 as a weak D call on 6 bases. The sequenced sample was breast tumor tissue. For the CDR3, the sequence is CASSGRGTGIPSTDTQYF. Here is the DNA: TGCGCCAGCAGCGGACGGGGTACAGGGATTCCTAGCACAGATACGCAGTATTTT.